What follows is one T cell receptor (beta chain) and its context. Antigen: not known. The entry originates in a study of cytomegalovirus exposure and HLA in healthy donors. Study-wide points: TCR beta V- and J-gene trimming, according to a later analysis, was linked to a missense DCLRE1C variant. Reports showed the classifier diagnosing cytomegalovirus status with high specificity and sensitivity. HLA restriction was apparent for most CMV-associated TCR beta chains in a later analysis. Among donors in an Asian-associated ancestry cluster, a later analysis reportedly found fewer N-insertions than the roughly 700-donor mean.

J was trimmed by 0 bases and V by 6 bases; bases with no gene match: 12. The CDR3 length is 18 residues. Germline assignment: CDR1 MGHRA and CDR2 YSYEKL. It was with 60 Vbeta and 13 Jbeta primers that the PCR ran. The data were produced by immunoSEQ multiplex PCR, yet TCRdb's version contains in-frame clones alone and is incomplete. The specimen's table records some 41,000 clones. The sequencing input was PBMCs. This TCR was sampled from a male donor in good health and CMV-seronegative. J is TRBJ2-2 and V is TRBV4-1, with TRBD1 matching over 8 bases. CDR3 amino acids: CASSRGQGPFTNTGELFF. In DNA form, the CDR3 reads TGCGCCAGCAGTCGCGGACAGGGCCCGTTCACGAACACCGGGGAGCTGTTTTTT.